This T cell receptor (beta chain) was captured by sequencing in a study of blood T cell repertoires in COVID-19. For the study at large: From the United States, Italy and Spain came samples of acute and convalescent COVID-19. PBMCs, B-cell-depleted T cells, or T cells were the source of the cDNA or gDNA that made up the material.

The CDR3 is made up of 18 amino acids. CDR1 ENHRY and CDR2 SYGVKD come from the germline V gene. After removal of 2 bases from V and 3 bases from J, the junction contained 8 bases not matched to a gene. Authors' methods: Reference gene primer amplification in the assay estimated nucleated cell counts. Profiling relied on immunoSEQ multiplex PCR, and the TCRdb table lists in-frame clones only, not all of them. Clonal size and the V and J genes are those of that table, whereas D and trimming came from the DNA. The sample lists under 300,000 clones; approximately 86% were seen once. Followed over time, Seattle patients had been enrolled while infection was active.

The sequence was obtained from a woman aged 70-85 years with COVID-19, enrolled during active disease. The V call is TRBV10-3, the J call TRBJ2-1, with TRBD2 identical over 12 bases. What was sequenced was peripheral blood. The CDR3 nucleotides read TGTGCCATCAGTGAGGTACTAGCGGGGGGACAAAGCTACAATGAGCAGTTCTTC. Translated: CAISEVLAGGQSYNEQFF.